This TCR beta chain was documented in a study of T cells in localized non-small cell lung cancer. Points from the study as a whole: Appearance in adjacent lung was seen for a median around 61 of the top 100 tumor clones. Heterogeneity stays possible, as sequencing covered only one tumor region. A higher density of T cells in blood coincided with extended overall survival. Uninvolved adjacent lung had higher T cell clonality than tumor and all other tissues.

Some clones are missing from TCRdb's copy, which holds only in-frame ones; the method was immunoSEQ multiplex PCR. The sample carries 55,000 to 65,000 clones, about 90% recorded once. Of note for this clone: Its antigen remains unknown.

This CDR3 has 16 residues. J was trimmed by 4 bases and V by 0 bases; bases with no gene match: 6. This sample comprised peripheral blood, obtained before any cancer treatment. The gene calls are TRBV23-1 and TRBJ2-3; 8 nucleotides align to TRBD1. TRBV23-1 is treated as an ORF (open reading frame) with a function not yet certain. This sequence was found in a man aged 35 to 69 with stage I squamous cell lung carcinoma. The CDR3 sequence is CASSQSGQAEPDTQYF. The CDR3 bases are TGCGCCAGCAGTCAATCGGGACAGGCGGAACCAGATACGCAGTATTTT.